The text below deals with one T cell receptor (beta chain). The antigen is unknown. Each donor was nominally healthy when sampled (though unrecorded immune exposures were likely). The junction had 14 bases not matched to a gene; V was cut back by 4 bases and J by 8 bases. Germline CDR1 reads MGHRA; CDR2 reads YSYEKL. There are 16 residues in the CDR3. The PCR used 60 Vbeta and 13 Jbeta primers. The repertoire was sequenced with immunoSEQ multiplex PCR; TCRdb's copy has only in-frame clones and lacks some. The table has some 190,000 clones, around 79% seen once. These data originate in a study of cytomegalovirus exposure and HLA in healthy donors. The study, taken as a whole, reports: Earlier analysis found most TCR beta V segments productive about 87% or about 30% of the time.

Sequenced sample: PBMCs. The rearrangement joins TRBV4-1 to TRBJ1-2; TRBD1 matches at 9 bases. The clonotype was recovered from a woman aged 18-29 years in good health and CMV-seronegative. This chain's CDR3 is CASSPPGQGFFRGYTF. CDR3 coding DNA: TGCGCCAGCAGCCCTCCGGGACAGGGATTTTTTCGCGGCTACACCTTC.